One sample yielded the 17 T cell receptor beta chains listed below, sequenced in a study of vaccination effects on CD4 cells after COVID-19. Their recognized antigens are unknown. Prior to sequencing, the ViraFEST assay stimulated PBMC with viral peptide pools, which expanded the antigen-specific CD4+ T cells. A roughly 10-day culture period preceded the isolation of CD4+ T cells. The individual was infected with SARS-CoV-2 between March and December 2020, as confirmed by PCR. Produced via immunoSEQ multiplex PCR; TCRdb's table is partial and in-frame only. The sample has tens of thousands of clones, around 76% seen once; the top ten hold roughly 15%. This material consisted of CD4+ T cells from PBMCs cultured with SARS-CoV-2 spike peptides, taken before COVID-19 vaccination. Receptors were obtained from a human donor who had a prior SARS-CoV-2 infection.

The chain carries TRBV25-1 and TRBJ2-1; 14 nucleotides align to TRBD2. Trimming at V came to 4 bases and at J to 7 bases, leaving 6 bases not matched to a gene. CDR1 and CDR2 from the germline V gene are MGHDK and SYGVNS. This CDR3 spans 16 amino acids. CDR3 DNA sequence: TGTGCCAGCAGTGGGGGGACTAGCGGGAGTCCAAATGAGCAGTTCTTC. Its protein product is CASSGGTSGSPNEQFF.

This clone was observed once. The chain has TRBV18 and TRBJ2-7; D remains ambiguous. The CDR3 totals 16 residues. Germline V gene sequence: CDR1 KGHSH, CDR2 LQKENI. The V gene lost 3 bases and the J gene lost 2 bases, with 17 bases spanning the gap. CDR3 region: CASSPLVPRTTYEQYF. The CDR3, as DNA: TGTGCCAGCTCACCCTTAGTACCGCGGACCACCTACGAGCAGTACTTC.

This chain joins TRBV6-5 and TRBJ2-7; D is perhaps TRBD1 (6 bases). The CDR3 totals 15 residues. V lost 4 bases and J 0 bases, leaving 13 bases between the germline ends. Germline-derived CDR1 and CDR2 are MNHEY and SVGAGI. CDR3 bases: TGTGCCAGCAGTTGGGGCAGGGGTGACTCCTACGAGCAGTACTTC. Amino acid sequence: CASSWGRGDSYEQYF.

The chain links TRBV18 to TRBJ2-7, with 8 bases identical to TRBD2. In germline, CDR1 is KGHSH, CDR2 LQKENI. With 4 bases clipped from V and 4 bases from J, the junction kept 18 bases outside the gene matches. CDR3 length: 18 amino acids. CDR3 in amino acids: CASSHRNYRREEAYEQYF. DNA of the CDR3: TGTGCCAGCTCACATCGTAACTACCGGCGGGAGGAAGCTTACGAGCAGTACTTC.

V gene TRBV18 combines with J gene TRBJ2-2, with 8 positions matching TRBD1. Germline values: CDR1 KGHSH, CDR2 LQKENI. The length of the CDR3 is 14 residues. The trim removed 5 bases at V and 9 bases at J, leaving 8 bases unmatched. CDR3 nucleotide sequence: TGTGCCAGCTCAACACAGACAGGGGTACGGGAGCTGTTTTTT. Translated: CASSTQTGVRELFF. The full variable domain, completed using reference TRBV18 and TRBJ2-2, is NAGVMQNPRHLVRRRGQEARLRCSPMKGHSHVYWYRQLPEEGLKFMVYLQKENIIDESGMPKERFSAEFPKEGPSILRIQQVVRGDSAAYFCASSTQTGVRELFFGEGSRLTVL.

This clone was found a few times. The V call is TRBV5-6, the J call TRBJ1-1; D gene uncertain. V lost 5 bases and J 1 base, leaving 24 bases between the germline ends. This CDR3 is 18 amino acids long. Per the germline V gene, CDR1 is SGHDT and CDR2 is YYEEEE. This CDR3 is CASSLSGLKLTPNTEAFF. For the CDR3, the DNA is TGTGCCAGCAGTTTAAGTGGCCTGAAACTCACCCCGAACACTGAAGCTTTCTTT. Filled out from reference TRBV5-6 and TRBJ1-1, the complete variable domain reads DAGVTQSPTHLIKTRGQQVTLRCSPKSGHDTVSWYQQALGQGPQFIFQYYEEEERQRGNFPDRFSGHQFPNYSSELNVNALLLGDSALYLCASSLSGLKLTPNTEAFFGQGTRLTVV.

The rearrangement joins TRBV29-1 to TRBJ2-2, with D tentatively TRBD2 (6 bases). The CDR3 totals 13 residues. Trimming cost V 7 bases and J 6 bases, with 15 bases left between them. Germline CDR1 is SQVTM and CDR2 is ANQGSEA. The CDR3 reads CSALMEGPGELFF. DNA of the CDR3: TGCAGCGCACTAATGGAGGGTCCCGGGGAGCTGTTTTTT.

V gene TRBV19 combines with J gene TRBJ1-3; TRBD1 might be the D (5 bases). With 3 bases removed from V and 0 bases from J, the gap between germline ends came to 12 bases. Germline V gives CDR1 LNHDA, CDR2 SQIVND (reference sequence). This CDR3 has 16 amino acids. CDR3 sequence reads: CASSIGGPNSGNTIYF. The CDR3 region has the DNA TGTGCCAGTAGTATTGGGGGACCGAACTCTGGAAACACCATATATTTT.

This chain connects TRBV21-1 to TRBJ2-7; the DNA was not compared with TRBD1, the D call given in the table. TRBV21-1 is tagged as a pseudogene. CDR3 length: 18 amino acids. Written as DNA, the CDR3 is TGTGCCAGCAGCCCGATGCCGGAGAAAAGGGGAAAAACCTACGAGCAGTACTTC. Translating gives CASSPMPEKRGKTYEQYF.

CDR3 region: CASSASTDTQYF. As DNA, the CDR3 is TGTGCCAGCAGCGCTAGCACAGATACGCAGTATTTT. The rearrangement joins TRBV9 to TRBJ2-3; no clear D gene. This CDR3 comprises 12 residues. Germline values: CDR1 SGDLS, CDR2 YYNGEE. V lost 3 bases, J lost 0 bases, and 2 bases lay in between.

The J gene is TRBJ2-5, the V gene TRBV11-2, with TRBD2 identical over 10 bases. The CDR3 sequence is 18 residues long. V gave up 6 bases and J gave up 5 bases; unmatched junction bases: 18. The germline V gene encodes CDR1 SGHAT and CDR2 FQNNGV. The CDR3, as DNA: TGTGCCAGCAGTAAAACTCCGTGGCTAGCGGGAGTTGAGGAGACCCAGTACTTC. It encodes CASSKTPWLAGVEETQYF.

This sequence joins TRBV7-2 and TRBJ2-7, with a weak D call TRBD1 (5 bases). Germline V lookup: CDR1 SGHTA, CDR2 FQGNSA. The CDR3 spans 14 residues. V dropped 2 bases and J dropped 2 bases, with 10 bases sitting between them. The CDR3 DNA reads TGTGCCAGCAGCTTAAGGACAATACCCTACGAGCAGTACTTC. Amino acid sequence: CASSLRTIPYEQYF. Variable domain in full (rest from reference TRBV7-2 and TRBJ2-7): GAGVSQSPSNKVTEKGKDVELRCDPISGHTALYWYRQSLGQGLEFLIYFQGNSAPDKSGLPSDRFSAERTGGSVSTLTIQRTQQEDSAVYLCASSLRTIPYEQYFGPGTRLTVT.

This chain links TRBV19 with TRBJ1-4; D is unresolved. V shed 1 base and J shed 4 bases, with 10 bases lying between them. The CDR3 has 15 amino acids. Germline V CDR1 and CDR2: LNHDA, SQIVND (reference sequence). CDR3 sequence reads: CASSIGAQFNEKLFF. In nucleotides, the CDR3 is TGTGCCAGTAGTATAGGCGCACAGTTTAATGAAAAACTGTTTTTT.

This chain uses TRBV24-1 with TRBJ2-3; D is unresolved. Germline values: CDR1 KGHDR, CDR2 SFDVKD. The CDR3 covers 12 residues. V was cut by 10 bases and J by 4 bases, with 11 bases left in between. CDR3: CATAGDSDTQYF. The CDR3 region has the DNA TGTGCCACAGCTGGGGATTCAGATACGCAGTATTTT.

This chain connects TRBV7-9 to TRBJ2-1; the D gene is possibly TRBD2 (6 bases). This CDR3 spans 14 amino acids. Germline CDR1 reads SEHNR; CDR2 reads FQNEAQ (reference sequence). The V end lost 2 bases, the J end lost 13 bases, and 18 bases lay between the germline ends. The CDR3 is CASSLSMAGLNQFF. For the CDR3, the DNA is TGTGCCAGCAGCTTAAGCATGGCGGGATTGAACCAGTTCTTC.

The chain combines TRBV5-4 with TRBJ2-2; D possibly corresponds to TRBD2 (5 bases). Germline V gene data show CDR1 as SGHNT and CDR2 as YYREEE (reference sequence). This CDR3 contains 16 residues. The V and J ends lost 0 bases and 5 bases respectively, with 14 bases between them. The CDR3 is CASSLGTFKITGELFF. The CDR3 DNA is TGTGCCAGCAGCTTGGGGACTTTTAAAATAACCGGGGAGCTGTTTTTT.

This clone was seen once. This chain uses TRBV7-9 with TRBJ2-1; D gene uncertain. V lost 1 base and J lost 9, with 7 bases in between. Germline V CDR1 and CDR2: SEHNR, FQNEAQ (reference sequence). The CDR3 covers 12 residues. As DNA, the CDR3 is TGTGCCAGCAGCTTAGAGTTGGGTGAGCAGTTCTTC. It yields the protein CASSLELGEQFF.